This T cell receptor (beta chain) derives from a study of blood T cell repertoires in COVID-19. Study summary: COVID-19 samples from acute and convalescent phases originated in the United States, Italy and Spain. Sample material is recorded as cDNA or gDNA derived from T cells, B-cell-depleted T cells, or PBMCs.

As handled by the study authors: Nucleated cell number was recorded as an estimate derived from reference gene primer amplification. TCRdb's copy holds only in-frame clones and misses some; the assay was immunoSEQ multiplex PCR. Clonal size and the V and J genes are those of that table, whereas D and trimming came from the DNA. This sample has about 370,000 clones, with roughly 90% found just once. This CDR3 is built from 15 residues. Germline-derived CDR1 and CDR2 are SGHRS and YFSETQ. V gave up 0 bases and J gave up 2 bases, with 12 bases separating them. This TCR came from a woman aged 25 to 39 with COVID-19, enrolled during active disease. Sample: peripheral blood. The chain links TRBV5-1 to TRBJ2-7; D might be TRBD2 (7 bases). The CDR3 DNA reads as TGCGCCAGCAGCTTGGCGGGGGGCCCCACCTACGAGCAGTACTTC. Translated, it gives CASSLAGGPTYEQYF.